This TCR beta chain stems from a study of Graves' ophthalmopathy and Graves' hyperthyroidism. TCR beta CDR3 amplification used RNA transcripts. An initial RT-PCR round employing HTBI primers preceded a second-round multiplex PCR. TCRdb reanalysed the multiplex PCR reads using MiXCR and keeps one entry per CDR3 protein. Of about 620,000 distinct CDR3 sequences in the sample, 22% are singletons; the top ten hold approximately 7%. Notes on the study in general: Blood shared most expanded thyroid clonotypes above 0.001 frequency.

In the case of this clonotype: What it binds is unknown. The junction differs from germline at one of its ends, possibly a read error.

The CDR3 sequence is 12 residues long. Per the germline V gene, CDR1 is SGHNT and CDR2 is YENEEA. The specimen sequenced was peripheral blood. This TCR came from a woman younger than 35 with stable Graves' hyperthyroidism. Some clones in this sample may be carry-over from other donors' samples. The chain uses TRBV11-3 and TRBJ2-5; either TRBD1 or TRBD2 may fit D (5 bases each). In nucleotides, the CDR3 is TGTGCCAGCGGCTTAGGGGACGAGACCCAGTACTTC. This gives the protein CASGLGDETQYF.